The text below deals with one T cell receptor (beta chain). Its antigen is as yet unknown. Assay used: immunoSEQ multiplex PCR; TCRdb lists only in-frame clones, some missing. This table has around 200,000 clones, 80% to 90% appearing once. This entry comes from a study of cytomegalovirus exposure and HLA in healthy donors. Study-wide results and limits: Rare TCR sequences dominated, though some public TCRs recurred in many donors. In the roughly 120 validation repertoires, a later analysis found that first-cohort TCR clusters tended to co-occur.

This CDR3 has 14 amino acids. The V and J ends lost 1 base and 3 bases respectively, with 7 bases between them. The germline gives CDR1 SGHVS, CDR2 FQNEAQ. The chain combines TRBV7-8 with TRBJ2-1; D unclear. The clonotype was recovered from a woman between 18 and 29 years old in good health and CMV-seronegative. Sequencing input: PBMCs. The CDR3 sequence is CASSLENSYNEQFF. CDR3 nucleotides: TGTGCCAGCAGCTTAGAGAACAGCTACAATGAGCAGTTCTTC.